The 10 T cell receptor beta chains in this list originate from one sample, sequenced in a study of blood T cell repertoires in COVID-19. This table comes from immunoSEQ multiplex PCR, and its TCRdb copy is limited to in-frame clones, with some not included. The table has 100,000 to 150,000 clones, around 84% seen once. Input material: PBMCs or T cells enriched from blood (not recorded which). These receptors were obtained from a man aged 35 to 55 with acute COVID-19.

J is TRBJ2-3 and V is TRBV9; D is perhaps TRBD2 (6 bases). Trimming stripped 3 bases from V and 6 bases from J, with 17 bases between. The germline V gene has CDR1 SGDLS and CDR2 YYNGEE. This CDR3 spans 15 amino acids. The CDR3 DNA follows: TGTGCCAGCAGCGCCCTTAACGGGGGAATGGATACGCAGTATTTT. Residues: CASSALNGGMDTQYF. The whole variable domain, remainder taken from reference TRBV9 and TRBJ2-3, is DSGVTQTPKHLITATGQRVTLRCSPRSGDLSVYWYQQSLDQGLQFLIQYYNGEERAKGNILERFSAQQFPDLHSELNLSSLELGDSALYFCASSALNGGMDTQYFGPGTRLTVL.

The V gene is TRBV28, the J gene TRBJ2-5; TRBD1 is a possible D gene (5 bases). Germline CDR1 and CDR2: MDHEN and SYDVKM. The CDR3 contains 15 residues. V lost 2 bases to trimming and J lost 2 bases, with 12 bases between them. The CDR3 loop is CASSLQGWKQETQYF. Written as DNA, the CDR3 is TGTGCCAGCAGTTTACAGGGTTGGAAGCAAGAGACCCAGTACTTC.

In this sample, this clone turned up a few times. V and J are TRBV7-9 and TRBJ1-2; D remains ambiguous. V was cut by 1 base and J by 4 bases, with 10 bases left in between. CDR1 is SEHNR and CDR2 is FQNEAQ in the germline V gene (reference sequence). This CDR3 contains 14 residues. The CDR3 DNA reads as TGTGCCAGCAGCTTAGATACGACGGGCTATGGCTACACCTTC. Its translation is CASSLDTTGYGYTF.

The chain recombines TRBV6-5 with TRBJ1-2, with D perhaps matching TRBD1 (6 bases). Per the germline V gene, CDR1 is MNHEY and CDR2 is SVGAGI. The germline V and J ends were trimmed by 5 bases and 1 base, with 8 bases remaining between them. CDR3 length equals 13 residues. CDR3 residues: CASSRGGNYGYTF. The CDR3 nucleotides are TGTGCCAGCAGTAGGGGGGGTAACTATGGCTACACCTTC.

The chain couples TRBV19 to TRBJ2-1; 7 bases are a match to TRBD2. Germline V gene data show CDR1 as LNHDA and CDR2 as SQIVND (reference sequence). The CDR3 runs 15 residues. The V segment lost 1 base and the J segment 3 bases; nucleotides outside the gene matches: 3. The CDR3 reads CASSIGSGFYNEQFF. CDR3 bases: TGTGCCAGTAGTATAGGTAGCGGGTTCTACAATGAGCAGTTCTTC.

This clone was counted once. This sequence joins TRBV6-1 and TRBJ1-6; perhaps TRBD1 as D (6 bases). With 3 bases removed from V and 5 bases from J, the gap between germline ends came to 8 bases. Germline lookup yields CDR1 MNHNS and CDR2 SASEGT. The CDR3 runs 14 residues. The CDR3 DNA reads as TGTGCCAGCAGTGAGGGGGCCCATAATTCACCCCTCCACTTT. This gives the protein CASSEGAHNSPLHF.

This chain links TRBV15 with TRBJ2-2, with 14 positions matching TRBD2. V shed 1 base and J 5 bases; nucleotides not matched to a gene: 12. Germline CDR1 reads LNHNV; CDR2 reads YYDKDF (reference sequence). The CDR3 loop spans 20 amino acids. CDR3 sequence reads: CATSRGISGTSGRRTGELFF. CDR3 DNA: TGTGCCACCAGCAGAGGGATTTCTGGGACTAGCGGGAGAAGGACCGGGGAGCTGTTTTTT.

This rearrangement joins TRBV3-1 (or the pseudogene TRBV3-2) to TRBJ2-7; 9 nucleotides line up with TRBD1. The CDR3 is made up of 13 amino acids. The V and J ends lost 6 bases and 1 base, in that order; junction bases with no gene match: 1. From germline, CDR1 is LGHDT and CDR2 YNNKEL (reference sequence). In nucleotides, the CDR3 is TGTGCCAGCAGGACAGGGGGATCCTACGAGCAGTACTTC. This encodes CASRTGGSYEQYF.

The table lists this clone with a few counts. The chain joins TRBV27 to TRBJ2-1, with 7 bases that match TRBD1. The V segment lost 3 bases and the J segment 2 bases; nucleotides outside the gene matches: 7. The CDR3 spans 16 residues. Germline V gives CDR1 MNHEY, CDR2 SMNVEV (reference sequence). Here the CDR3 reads CASSLRQGGPYNEQFF. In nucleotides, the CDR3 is TGTGCCAGCAGTTTGAGACAGGGCGGCCCCTACAATGAGCAGTTCTTC.

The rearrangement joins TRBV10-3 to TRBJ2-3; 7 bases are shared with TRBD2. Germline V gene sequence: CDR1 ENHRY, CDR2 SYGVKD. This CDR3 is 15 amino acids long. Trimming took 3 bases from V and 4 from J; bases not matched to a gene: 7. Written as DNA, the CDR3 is TGTGCCATCAGTGAAGGGCGGGGGAGGGCAGATACGCAGTATTTT. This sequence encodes CAISEGRGRADTQYF.